The rows below give T cell receptor beta chains drawn from one sample of a study of monozygotic twins with inflammatory bowel disease. Each CDR3 protein gets one entry in TCRdb, which reprocessed the 5' RACE reads and gives no DNA. The sample table sets out 330,000 or so distinct CDR3 sequences. The sequenced sample consisted of blood. Every receptor here comes from a human donor with ulcerative colitis or Crohn's disease, or a healthy co-twin of an affected twin (not recorded which). Both conserved end residues are part of each CDR3. Fields, in order: J gene, V gene, CDR3 protein.

J gene: TRBJ2-7; V gene: TRBV12-3/TRBV12-4; CDR3 protein: CASSDLGEQYF
J gene: TRBJ2-5; V gene: TRBV30; CDR3 protein: CAWGGGGQETQYF
J gene: TRBJ1-1; V gene: TRBV7-8; CDR3 protein: CASSFQGGQGGTEAFF
J gene: TRBJ2-2; V gene: TRBV20-1; CDR3 protein: CSARIPTFVLGAGTGELFF
J gene: TRBJ1-5; V gene: TRBV7-9; CDR3 protein: CASSRTGRNQPQHF
J gene: TRBJ2-3; V gene: TRBV30; CDR3 protein: CASDLIGTQYF
J gene: TRBJ2-7; V gene: TRBV20-1; CDR3 protein: CSARSLGRGTPLLLF
J gene: TRBJ2-7; V gene: TRBV29-1; CDR3 protein: CSVGSFLASGRGEQYF
J gene: TRBJ1-1; V gene: TRBV11-1; CDR3 protein: CASSLNLQRGRRDTEAFF
J gene: TRBJ2-2; V gene: TRBV7-8; CDR3 protein: CASSLAPSPTGELFF
J gene: TRBJ1-2; V gene: TRBV4-2; CDR3 protein: CASSQKTGIDVRGYTF
J gene: TRBJ1-3; V gene: TRBV7-2; CDR3 protein: CASSWDRGNTIYF
J gene: TRBJ2-1; V gene: TRBV7-3; CDR3 protein: CASSLGGRSHNEQFF
J gene: TRBJ2-1; V gene: TRBV5-1; CDR3 protein: CASSPGGGIGIIYEQFF
J gene: TRBJ1-5; V gene: TRBV6-5; CDR3 protein: CASSSRQGVVGSNQPQHF
J gene: TRBJ2-5; V gene: TRBV5-6; CDR3 protein: CASSFTWRETQYF
J gene: TRBJ2-7; V gene: TRBV6-6; CDR3 protein: CASSYRQGLSEQYF
J gene: TRBJ2-7; V gene: TRBV7-6; CDR3 protein: CASSLQSQGAAYEQYF